This T cell receptor (beta chain) was observed in a study of blood T cell repertoires in COVID-19. The CDR3 loop spans 15 amino acids. Per the germline V gene, CDR1 is LGHNA and CDR2 is YSLEER. V shed 2 bases, J shed 5 bases, and the junction held 2 bases outside the gene matches. Repertoires were generated with immunoSEQ multiplex PCR, while TCRdb's copy carries only in-frame clones and drops some. The sample lists around 200,000 clones, roughly nine tenths occurring once. This TCR was sampled from a man in his forties with acute or convalescent COVID-19. Sequencing was performed on peripheral blood. The chain is built from TRBV4-3 and TRBJ2-5, with 13 bases aligning to TRBD2. CDR3 protein: CASSQRTSGSETQYF. Written as DNA, the CDR3 is TGCGCCAGCAGCCAACGGACTAGCGGGAGTGAGACCCAGTACTTC.